Listed below are T cell receptor beta chains from one sample, sequenced in a study of T cell responses to AZD1222 COVID-19 vaccine. Profiled with immunoSEQ multiplex PCR; TCRdb holds only in-frame clones, not every one. The sample holds 85,000 to 90,000 clones, 85% to 90% seen once. The input for sequencing was peripheral blood, taken on day 0 of MenACWY control vaccination. These receptors originate from an adult in good health. The CDR3 runs from the conserved cysteine through the conserved F or W. A D gene is named only where the DNA matches it firmly. Not every row has a clone size; where given, it reads once, few, many or a size class.

V gene: TRBV6-4; clone size: .; D gene: TRBD1; J gene: TRBJ1-2; CDR3 protein: CASRPGTGYYGYTF; CDR3 DNA: TGTGCCAGCAGACCCGGGACAGGCTACTATGGCTACACCTTC
V gene: TRBV5-1; clone size: .; D gene: .; J gene: TRBJ2-2; CDR3 protein: CASSYRTDGELFF; CDR3 DNA: TGCGCCAGCAGCTATAGGACAGATGGGGAGCTGTTTTTT
V gene: TRBV5-5; clone size: .; D gene: .; J gene: TRBJ1-1; CDR3 protein: CASSLSFMNTEAFF; CDR3 DNA: TGTGCCAGCAGCTTGTCGTTTATGAACACTGAAGCTTTCTTT
V gene: TRBV7-9; clone size: .; D gene: TRBD1; J gene: TRBJ1-3; CDR3 protein: CASSLTGGSGNTIYF; CDR3 DNA: TGTGCCAGCAGCTTAACAGGGGGATCTGGAAACACCATATATTTT
V gene: TRBV2; clone size: .; D gene: .; J gene: TRBJ2-7; CDR3 protein: CASKKSSGPQEQYF; CDR3 DNA: TGTGCCAGCAAAAAATCTTCAGGGCCGCAGGAGCAGTACTTC
V gene: TRBV6-5; clone size: .; D gene: .; J gene: TRBJ2-7; CDR3 protein: CASSVVETYEQYF; CDR3 DNA: TGTGCCAGCAGCGTGGTGGAGACCTACGAGCAGTACTTC
V gene: TRBV7-2; clone size: .; D gene: TRBD2; J gene: TRBJ2-7; CDR3 protein: CASTPSGGNEQYF; CDR3 DNA: TGTGCCAGCACCCCCAGCGGGGGTAACGAGCAGTACTTC
V gene: TRBV5-6; clone size: .; D gene: .; J gene: TRBJ2-5; CDR3 protein: CASSFGVSETQYF; CDR3 DNA: TGTGCCAGCAGCTTCGGGGTAAGCGAGACCCAGTACTTC
V gene: TRBV19; clone size: once; D gene: .; J gene: TRBJ1-2; CDR3 protein: CASSMLTGAPNYGYTF; CDR3 DNA: TGTGCCAGTAGTATGCTTACGGGGGCGCCTAACTATGGCTACACCTTC
V gene: TRBV2; clone size: .; D gene: .; J gene: TRBJ2-5; CDR3 protein: CASSESPSRGETQYF; CDR3 DNA: TGTGCCAGCAGTGAAAGCCCGAGTCGCGGGGAGACCCAGTACTTC
V gene: TRBV9; clone size: once; D gene: .; J gene: TRBJ2-5; CDR3 protein: CASSVGAQAKQETQYF; CDR3 DNA: TGTGCCAGCAGCGTAGGGGCTCAAGCCAAACAAGAGACCCAGTACTTC
V gene: TRBV27; clone size: .; D gene: .; J gene: TRBJ1-1; CDR3 protein: CASSSGGRNTEAFF; CDR3 DNA: TGTGCCAGCAGTTCTGGGGGGCGGAACACTGAAGCTTTCTTT
V gene: TRBV2; clone size: .; D gene: .; J gene: TRBJ2-2; CDR3 protein: CASYRLATNTGELFF; CDR3 DNA: TGTGCCAGCTACCGTTTAGCTACGAACACCGGGGAGCTGTTTTTT
V gene: TRBV18; clone size: .; D gene: TRBD1; J gene: TRBJ1-1; CDR3 protein: CASSPGTGRWTEAFF; CDR3 DNA: TGTGCCAGCTCACCTGGGACAGGGCGTTGGACTGAAGCTTTCTTT
V gene: TRBV19; clone size: .; D gene: TRBD1; J gene: TRBJ2-7; CDR3 protein: CASSISFTGTGGLFAYEQYF; CDR3 DNA: TGTGCCAGTAGTATCTCCTTTACCGGGACAGGGGGTCTATTTGCCTACGAGCAGTACTTC
V gene: TRBV19; clone size: once; D gene: TRBD2; J gene: TRBJ2-7; CDR3 protein: CASSNTAGGDYEQYF; CDR3 DNA: TGTGCCAGTAGTAATACAGCGGGGGGTGATTACGAGCAGTACTTC
V gene: TRBV19; clone size: .; D gene: TRBD2; J gene: TRBJ2-1; CDR3 protein: CASSIRPSGGLSSYNEQFF; CDR3 DNA: TGTGCCAGTAGTATACGCCCTAGCGGGGGGCTGAGCTCCTACAATGAGCAGTTCTTC
V gene: TRBV7-2; clone size: .; D gene: .; J gene: TRBJ1-5; CDR3 protein: CASSLGEGNQPQHF; CDR3 DNA: TGTGCCAGCAGCTTAGGCGAAGGCAATCAGCCCCAGCATTTT
V gene: TRBV6-5; clone size: .; D gene: .; J gene: TRBJ1-2; CDR3 protein: CASSTPGVSGYTF; CDR3 DNA: TGTGCCAGCAGTACCCCAGGGGTATCTGGCTACACCTTC
V gene: TRBV5-4; clone size: .; D gene: .; J gene: TRBJ1-3; CDR3 protein: CASTRGPGNTIYF; CDR3 DNA: TGTGCCAGCACCAGGGGCCCTGGAAACACCATATATTTT
V gene: TRBV30; clone size: few; D gene: TRBD1; J gene: TRBJ1-3; CDR3 protein: CAGGTGIVGNTIYF; CDR3 DNA: TGTGCCGGGGGGACAGGGATAGTTGGAAACACCATATATTTT
V gene: TRBV5-1; clone size: .; D gene: .; J gene: TRBJ2-2; CDR3 protein: CASSLTGTTNTGELFF; CDR3 DNA: TGCGCCAGCAGCCTTACCGGGACAACGAACACCGGGGAGCTGTTTTTT